A selection of T cell receptor beta chains follows, all from one sample in a study of CD8 T cells in ankylosing spondylitis. TCRdb re-derived calls from the 5' RACE reads in MiXCR, one entry per CDR3 protein. The sample shows tens of thousands of distinct CDR3 sequences, 6% to 8% of them seen only once. Sequenced sample: synovial fluid, either unsorted or a sorted T cell fraction (not recorded which). The receptors here all came from a male donor with ankylosing spondylitis. Each CDR3 is given with its conserved first and last residue. D genes are given only for firm matches. Clone size is shown for a subset of rows, as once, few, many or a class of expanded clone.

D gene	clone size	J gene	V gene	CDR3 protein	CDR3 DNA
NA	NA	TRBJ2-1	TRBV3-1	CASSQGNEQFF	TGTGCCAGCAGCCAAGGTAATGAGCAGTTCTTC
TRBD2	few	TRBJ2-1	TRBV6-5	CASSYSQAGGHYNEQFF	TGTGCCAGCAGTTACTCGCAAGCGGGAGGGCATTACAATGAGCAGTTCTTC
TRBD1	NA	TRBJ1-2	TRBV4-3	CASSQDAQGASGYTF	TGCGCCAGCAGCCAAGATGCGCAGGGGGCCTCTGGCTACACCTTC
TRBD1	NA	TRBJ1-4	TRBV12-3/TRBV12-4	CASSVDRGPGKLFF	TGTGCCAGCAGTGTAGACAGGGGGCCAGGAAAACTGTTTTTT
TRBD1	few	TRBJ2-5	TRBV7-6	CASSTGTAQETQYF	TGTGCCAGCAGCACGGGGACAGCCCAAGAGACCCAGTACTTC
NA	many	TRBJ1-1	TRBV3-1	CASSLDWGDTEAFF	TGTGCCAGCAGCCTCGATTGGGGGGACACTGAAGCTTTCTTT
TRBD1	NA	TRBJ2-2	TRBV19	CASRDRANTGELFF	TGTGCCAGTAGGGACAGGGCTAACACCGGGGAGCTGTTTTTT
TRBD2	few	TRBJ2-7	TRBV10-3	CAIQASGETYEQYF	TGTGCCATCCAGGCAAGCGGGGAAACCTACGAGCAGTACTTC
TRBD2	NA	TRBJ2-1	TRBV12-3/TRBV12-4	CASSPPGGAREQFF	TGTGCCAGCAGCCCGCCCGGGGGGGCGAGGGAGCAGTTCTTC
NA	NA	TRBJ2-1	TRBV19	CASSKTGVVYEQFF	TGTGCCAGTAGTAAAACGGGAGTTGTCTATGAGCAGTTCTTC
TRBD2	many	TRBJ2-7	TRBV29-1	CSVELAGYEQYF	TGCAGCGTTGAGCTAGCGGGCTACGAGCAGTACTTC
TRBD1	few	TRBJ1-2	TRBV28	CASWTGQGYTF	TGTGCCAGCTGGACAGGGCAGGGCTACACCTTC
NA	once	TRBJ2-3	TRBV13	CASGPLTDTQYF	TGTGCCAGCGGCCCTCTCACAGATACGCAGTATTTT
NA	few	TRBJ1-5	TRBV5-5	CASSELGSQGAPQHF	TGTGCCAGCAGCGAGCTCGGGAGCCAAGGAGCGCCCCAGCATTTT
TRBD2	many	TRBJ2-7	TRBV12-3/TRBV12-4	CASSYTGTSLIEQYF	TGTGCCAGCAGTTACACCGGGACTAGCCTCATCGAGCAGTACTTC
NA	many	TRBJ2-3	TRBV20-1	CSARRDTDTQYF	TGCAGTGCTAGGCGAGACACAGATACGCAGTATTTT
TRBD2	many	TRBJ2-1	TRBV24-1	CATSDPVAGGNNEQFF	TGTGCCACCAGTGATCCCGTAGCGGGAGGGAACAATGAGCAGTTCTTC
NA	many	TRBJ2-7	TRBV7-2	CASSLVPDTSYEQYF	TGTGCCAGCAGCTTAGTACCCGATACCTCCTACGAGCAGTACTTC
TRBD1	many	TRBJ2-1	TRBV16	CASSQWGQGSYNEQFF	TGTGCCAGCAGCCAATGGGGACAGGGGTCCTACAATGAGCAGTTCTTC
NA	NA	TRBJ2-3	TRBV7-9	CASSLLVRQAVDTQYF	TGTGCCAGCAGCTTACTGGTCAGGCAGGCGGTGGATACGCAGTATTTT
NA	NA	TRBJ1-5	TRBV19	CASRGPQGFGNQPQHF	TGTGCCAGTAGGGGCCCGCAGGGCTTCGGCAATCAGCCCCAGCATTTT
TRBD2	many	TRBJ2-7	TRBV28	CASSLSHAGGPSDAYEQYF	TGTGCCAGCAGTTTATCTCACGCGGGAGGGCCATCCGACGCCTACGAGCAGTACTTC
NA	many	TRBJ1-2	TRBV27	CASSPFSGGYTF	TGTGCCAGCAGTCCTTTCAGCGGAGGCTACACCTTC
NA	NA	TRBJ2-5	TRBV25-1	CASSSSHSSTQYF	TGTGCCAGCAGCTCCTCTCATAGTAGTACCCAGTACTTC
NA	many	TRBJ2-1	TRBV20-1	CSARDGGPSSYNEQFF	TGCAGTGCTAGAGATGGGGGACCGAGCTCCTACAATGAGCAGTTCTTC
TRBD1	many	TRBJ1-2	TRBV6-1	CASRQQGLGGYTF	TGTGCCAGCAGACAACAGGGGTTGGGTGGCTACACCTTC
NA	many	TRBJ2-1	TRBV18	CASSPITRDNEQFF	TGTGCCAGCTCACCGATAACGAGGGACAATGAGCAGTTCTTC
NA	NA	TRBJ2-5	TRBV27	CASSLTSMETQYF	TGTGCCAGCAGTTTAACTAGTATGGAGACCCAGTACTTC
TRBD1	many	TRBJ1-1	TRBV3-1	CASSPTGATEAFF	TGTGCCAGCAGCCCAACAGGGGCCACTGAAGCTTTCTTT
NA	few	TRBJ2-1	TRBV5-5	CASSSQRSYNEQFF	TGTGCCAGCAGCTCTCAACGTTCCTACAATGAGCAGTTCTTC
NA	many	TRBJ2-5	TRBV24-1	CATSDPLGGGSGWTQYF	TGTGCCACCAGTGACCCCCTCGGTGGGGGGTCGGGGTGGACCCAGTACTTC
NA	few	TRBJ2-7	TRBV4-3	CASSQRAGGDEQYF	TGCGCCAGCAGCCAAAGGGCGGGCGGGGACGAGCAGTACTTC
TRBD1	NA	TRBJ2-1	TRBV2	CASHRDRGYGNEQFF	TGTGCCAGCCACCGGGACAGGGGATACGGCAATGAGCAGTTCTTC
TRBD2	NA	TRBJ2-3	TRBV11-3	CASALAGEARTQYF	TGTGCCAGCGCACTAGCGGGAGAGGCGCGTACGCAGTATTTT
TRBD2	many	TRBJ2-5	TRBV25-1	CASSVAGVAETQYF	TGTGCCAGCAGTGTCGCGGGAGTGGCTGAGACCCAGTACTTC
NA	few	TRBJ2-3	TRBV11-2	CASSRDISTDTQYF	TGTGCCAGCAGCCGGGACATCAGCACAGATACGCAGTATTTT
TRBD1	NA	TRBJ1-5	TRBV12-3/TRBV12-4	CASRGQLNQPQHF	TGTGCCAGCAGGGGACAGCTCAATCAGCCCCAGCATTTT
NA	NA	TRBJ1-1	TRBV19	CASSINEGLNTEAFF	TGTGCCAGTAGTATTAATGAGGGGCTGAACACTGAAGCTTTCTTT
NA	NA	TRBJ2-1	TRBV4-3	CASSRNRVRSYNEQFF	TGCGCCAGCAGCCGAAACAGGGTGCGTTCCTACAATGAGCAGTTCTTC
NA	few	TRBJ2-7	TRBV15	CATSRPLGRAHEQYF	TGTGCCACCAGCAGACCCCTGGGCAGGGCCCACGAGCAGTACTTC
NA	NA	TRBJ2-7	TRBV12-3/TRBV12-4	CASSPGTRHEQYF	TGTGCCAGCAGTCCCGGGACAAGGCACGAGCAGTACTTC
NA	few	TRBJ2-3	TRBV12-3/TRBV12-4	CASSFMRATDTQYF	TGTGCCAGCAGTTTTATGAGGGCGACAGATACGCAGTATTTT
NA	many	TRBJ2-7	TRBV20-1	CSASGQVFYEQYF	TGCAGTGCTAGTGGCCAGGTGTTCTACGAGCAGTACTTC
TRBD2	many	TRBJ2-5	TRBV12-3/TRBV12-4	CASRLSGRGETQYF	TGTGCCAGCAGGCTTAGCGGGAGGGGAGAGACCCAGTACTTC
NA	NA	TRBJ2-7	TRBV28	CASSRDPPAGQYF	TGTGCCAGCAGCCGGGACCCTCCAGCCGGGCAGTACTTC
TRBD1	NA	TRBJ2-1	TRBV7-9	CASSSRTGLSYNEQFF	TGTGCCAGCAGCTCGCGGACAGGGCTGTCCTACAATGAGCAGTTCTTC
NA	many	TRBJ2-6	TRBV7-8	CASSLVGLDFSGANVLTF	TGTGCCAGCAGCTTAGTGGGACTGGATTTCTCTGGGGCCAACGTCCTGACTTTC
NA	many	TRBJ2-2	TRBV5-1	CASSFNLQANTGELFF	TGCGCCAGCAGCTTTAACCTACAGGCGAACACCGGGGAGCTGTTTTTT
NA	few	TRBJ1-4	TRBV12-3/TRBV12-4	CASSLARGSQRKLFF	TGTGCCAGCAGTTTAGCGCGGGGATCCCAGCGAAAACTGTTTTTT
NA	many	TRBJ1-2	TRBV20-1	CSGSGRAVDYGYTF	TGCAGTGGAAGTGGCAGGGCGGTCGACTATGGCTACACCTTC